This TCR beta chain was observed in a study of OX40 agonist ivuxolimab in advanced cancers. Study background: Patients in the trial were receiving intravenous ivuxolimab every 2 weeks, at doses of 0.01 to 10 mg/kg.

Overall study findings and caveats: CD4+ and CD8+ blood T cells expanded clonally by week 6 at 0.1 to 3.0 mg/kg. Among the lowest peripheral clonal expansion occurred in 0.1-3.0 mg/kg partial responders.

Note on this clone: What it binds is not known.

Produced via immunoSEQ multiplex PCR; TCRdb's table is partial and in-frame only. The sample carries approximately 110,000 clones, just under 95% recorded once. The specimen was CD4+ or CD8+ T cells sorted from blood, collected in a trial of the OX40 agonist ivuxolimab. The receptor was derived from an adult with an advanced solid tumor such as melanoma, head and neck, liver or kidney cancer.

The CDR3 DNA follows: TGCGCCAGCAGCCAAGAGGTGGCCGCCGGGACAGGGGCATCAGATACGCAGTATTTT. Translated: CASSQEVAAGTGASDTQYF. V and J are TRBV4-3 and TRBJ2-3; 10 bases map to TRBD1. CDR3 size: 19 residues. Germline V gene data show CDR1 as LGHNA and CDR2 as YSLEER. The V segment lost 0 bases and the J segment 4 bases; nucleotides outside the gene matches: 13.